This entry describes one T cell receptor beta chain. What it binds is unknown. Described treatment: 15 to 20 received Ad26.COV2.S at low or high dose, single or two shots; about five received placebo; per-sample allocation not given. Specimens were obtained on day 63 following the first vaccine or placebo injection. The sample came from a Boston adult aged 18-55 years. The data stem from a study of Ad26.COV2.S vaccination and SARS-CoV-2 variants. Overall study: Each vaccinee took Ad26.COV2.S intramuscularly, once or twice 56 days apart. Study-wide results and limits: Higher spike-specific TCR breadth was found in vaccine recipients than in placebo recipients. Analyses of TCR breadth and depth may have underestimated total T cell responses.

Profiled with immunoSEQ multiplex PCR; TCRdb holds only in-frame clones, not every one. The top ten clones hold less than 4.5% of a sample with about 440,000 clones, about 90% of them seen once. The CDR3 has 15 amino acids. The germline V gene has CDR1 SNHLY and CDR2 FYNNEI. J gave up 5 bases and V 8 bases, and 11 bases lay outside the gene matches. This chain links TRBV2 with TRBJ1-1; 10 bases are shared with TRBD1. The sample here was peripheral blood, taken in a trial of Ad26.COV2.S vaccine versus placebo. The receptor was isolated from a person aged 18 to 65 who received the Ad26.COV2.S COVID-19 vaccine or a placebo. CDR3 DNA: TGTGCCAGCCGAGTCTCGGGACAGGGGCAGACTGAAGCTTTCTTT. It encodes CASRVSGQGQTEAFF. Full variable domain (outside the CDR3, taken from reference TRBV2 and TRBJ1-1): EPEVTQTPSHQVTQMGQEVILRCVPISNHLYFYWYRQILGQKVEFLVSFYNNEISEKSEIFDDQFSVERPDGSNFTLKIRSTKLEDSAMYFCASRVSGQGQTEAFFGQGTRLTVV.